These T cell receptor beta chains were read from a single sample in a study of cytomegalovirus exposure and HLA in healthy donors. TCRdb keeps only in-frame clones here, not all; method: immunoSEQ multiplex PCR. The sample records under 150,000 clones, over 75% being singletons. Sequenced sample: PBMCs. The source of these receptors is a woman aged 18-29 years in good health and CMV-seropositive. The CDR3 runs from the conserved cysteine through the conserved F or W.

J gene	V gene	CDR3 protein
TRBJ2-7	TRBV7-8	CASTPFAGAYEQYF
TRBJ1-1	TRBV30	CAWSVSSDTEAFF
TRBJ2-5	TRBV2	CASNEGSGGTRKTQYF
TRBJ1-1	TRBV9	CASSVGGATEAFF
TRBJ2-1	TRBV7-2	CASSLQGQGLNEQFF
TRBJ2-3	TRBV19	CASSGPSGEADTQYF
TRBJ1-4	TRBV15	CATSRVALNEKLFF
TRBJ2-3	TRBV2	CASSSYRADTQYF
TRBJ2-6	TRBV2	CASSVLANVLTF
TRBJ2-3	TRBV9	CASSGGSSGSSTDTQYF
TRBJ1-1	TRBV5-4	CASSNIQGTTEAFF
TRBJ1-1	TRBV10-3	CAISQDRGLNTEAFF
TRBJ2-7	TRBV11-1	CASSRLRDEQYF
TRBJ1-2	TRBV19	CASSFPIGAYRYTF
TRBJ2-1	TRBV15	CATSSSFRLGEDNEQFF
TRBJ2-3	TRBV30	CAWTIGSGSTDTQYF
TRBJ2-1	TRBV28	CASSLPPPRNNEQFF
TRBJ1-5	TRBV5-1	CASSFSSPDQPQHF
TRBJ2-1	TRBV12-5	CASGLVAGLTSNEQFF
TRBJ2-7	TRBV15	CATSRERGSSYEQYF
TRBJ1-1	TRBV7-9	CASSPNRGPNTEAFF